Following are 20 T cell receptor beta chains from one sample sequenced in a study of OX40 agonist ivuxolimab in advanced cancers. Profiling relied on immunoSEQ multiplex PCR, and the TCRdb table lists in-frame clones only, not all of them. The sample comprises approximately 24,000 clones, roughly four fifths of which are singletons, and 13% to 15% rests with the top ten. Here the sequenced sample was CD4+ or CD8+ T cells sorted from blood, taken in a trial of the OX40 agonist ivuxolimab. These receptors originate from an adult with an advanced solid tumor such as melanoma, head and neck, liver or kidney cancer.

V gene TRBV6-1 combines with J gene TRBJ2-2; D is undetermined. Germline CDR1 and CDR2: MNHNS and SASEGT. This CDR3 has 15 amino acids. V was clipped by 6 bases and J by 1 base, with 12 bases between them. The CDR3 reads CASRSTGLNTGELFF. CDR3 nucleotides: TGTGCCAGCAGGAGCACGGGCTTGAACACCGGGGAGCTGTTTTTT.

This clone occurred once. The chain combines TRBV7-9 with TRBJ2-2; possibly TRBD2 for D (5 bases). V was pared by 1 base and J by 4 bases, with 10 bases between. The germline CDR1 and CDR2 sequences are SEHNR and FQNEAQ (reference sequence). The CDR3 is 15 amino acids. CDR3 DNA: TGTGCCAGCAGCTTAGAAGGACTTCCCACCGGGGAGCTGTTTTTT. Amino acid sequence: CASSLEGLPTGELFF.

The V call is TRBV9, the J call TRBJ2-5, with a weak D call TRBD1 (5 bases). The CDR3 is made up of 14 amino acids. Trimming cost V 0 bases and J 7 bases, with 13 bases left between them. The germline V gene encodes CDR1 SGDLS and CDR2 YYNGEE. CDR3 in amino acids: CASSVGTKERTQYF. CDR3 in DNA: TGTGCCAGCAGCGTAGGGACAAAGGAACGGACCCAGTACTTC.

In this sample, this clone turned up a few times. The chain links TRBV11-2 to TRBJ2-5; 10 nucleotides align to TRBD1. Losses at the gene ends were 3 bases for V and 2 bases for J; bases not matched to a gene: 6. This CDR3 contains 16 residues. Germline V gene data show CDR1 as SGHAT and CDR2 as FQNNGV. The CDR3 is CASSLGGQGLQETQYF. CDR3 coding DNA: TGTGCCAGCAGCTTGGGGGGACAGGGGCTTCAAGAGACCCAGTACTTC.

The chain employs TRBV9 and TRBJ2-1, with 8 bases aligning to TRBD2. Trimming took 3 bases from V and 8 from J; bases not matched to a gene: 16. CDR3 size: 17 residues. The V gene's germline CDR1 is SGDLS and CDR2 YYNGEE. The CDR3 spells CASSAEVSGGPFDEQFF. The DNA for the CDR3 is TGTGCCAGCAGCGCCGAGGTGTCGGGGGGGCCTTTCGATGAGCAGTTCTTC.

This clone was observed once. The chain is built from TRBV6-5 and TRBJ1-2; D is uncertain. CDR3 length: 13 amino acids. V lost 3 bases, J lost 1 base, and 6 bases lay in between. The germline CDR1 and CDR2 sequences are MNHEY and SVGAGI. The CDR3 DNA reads TGTGCCAGCAGTTATATGAGTAACTATGGCTACACCTTC. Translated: CASSYMSNYGYTF.

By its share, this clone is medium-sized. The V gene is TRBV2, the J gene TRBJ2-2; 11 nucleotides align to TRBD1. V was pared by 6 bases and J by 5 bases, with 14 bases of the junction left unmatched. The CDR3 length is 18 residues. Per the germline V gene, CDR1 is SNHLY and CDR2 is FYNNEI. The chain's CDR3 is CASRDNPGQGGSTGELFF. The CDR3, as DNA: TGTGCCAGCAGGGATAATCCGGGACAGGGGGGAAGTACCGGGGAGCTGTTTTTT.

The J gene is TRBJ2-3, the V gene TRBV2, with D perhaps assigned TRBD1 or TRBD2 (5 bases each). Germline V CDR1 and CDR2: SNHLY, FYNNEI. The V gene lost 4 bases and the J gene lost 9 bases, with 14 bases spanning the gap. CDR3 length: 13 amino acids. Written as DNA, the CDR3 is TGTGCCAGCAGTGTGGCCAAACGGGACACGCAGTATTTT. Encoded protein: CASSVAKRDTQYF.

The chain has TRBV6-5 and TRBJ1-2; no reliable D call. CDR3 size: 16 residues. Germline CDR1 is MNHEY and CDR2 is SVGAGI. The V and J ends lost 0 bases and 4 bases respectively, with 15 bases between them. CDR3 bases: TGTGCCAGCAGTTACTCAGGCACAACTTCTGGCTATGGCTACACCTTC. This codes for CASSYSGTTSGYGYTF.

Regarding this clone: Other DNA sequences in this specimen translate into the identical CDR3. DNA for the CDR3: TGCGCCAGCAGCCAAGCGGGGGACACAGATACGCAGTATTTT. Translation: CASSQAGDTDTQYF. The J gene is TRBJ2-3, the V gene TRBV4-1, with D perhaps matching TRBD2 (6 bases). CDR1 is MGHRA and CDR2 is YSYEKL in the germline V gene. Trimming stripped 1 base from V and 2 bases from J, with 7 bases between. CDR3 size: 14 residues.

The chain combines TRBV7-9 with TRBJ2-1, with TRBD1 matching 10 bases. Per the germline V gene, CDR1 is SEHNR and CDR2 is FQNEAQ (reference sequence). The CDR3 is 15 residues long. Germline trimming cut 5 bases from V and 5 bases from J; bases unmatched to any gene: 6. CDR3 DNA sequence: TGTGCCAGCAGCGGATGGGACAGGGGCAACAATGAGCAGTTCTTC. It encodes CASSGWDRGNNEQFF.

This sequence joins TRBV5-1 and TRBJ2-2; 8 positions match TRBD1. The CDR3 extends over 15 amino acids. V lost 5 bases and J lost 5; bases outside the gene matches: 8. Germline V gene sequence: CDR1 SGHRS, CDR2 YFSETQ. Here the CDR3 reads CASRTRGLRTGELFF. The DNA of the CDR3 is TGCGCCAGCAGAACCAGGGGGCTAAGAACCGGGGAGCTGTTTTTT. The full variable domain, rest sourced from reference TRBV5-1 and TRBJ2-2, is KAGVTQTPRYLIKTRGQQVTLSCSPISGHRSVSWYQQTPGQGLQFLFEYFSETQRNKGNFPGRFSGRQFSNSRSEMNVSTLELGDSALYLCASRTRGLRTGELFFGEGSRLTVL.

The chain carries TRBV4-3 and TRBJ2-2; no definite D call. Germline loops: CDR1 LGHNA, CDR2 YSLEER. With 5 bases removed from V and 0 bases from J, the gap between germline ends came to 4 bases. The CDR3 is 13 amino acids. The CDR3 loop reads CASSESNTGELFF. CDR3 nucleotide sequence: TGCGCCAGCAGCGAATCGAACACCGGGGAGCTGTTTTTT.

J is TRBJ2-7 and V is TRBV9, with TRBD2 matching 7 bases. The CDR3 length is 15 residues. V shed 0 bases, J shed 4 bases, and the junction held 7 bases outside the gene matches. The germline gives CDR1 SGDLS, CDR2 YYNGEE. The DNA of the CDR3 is TGTGCCAGCAGCGTAGGAGCGGGGTATTCTTACGAGCAGTACTTC. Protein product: CASSVGAGYSYEQYF.

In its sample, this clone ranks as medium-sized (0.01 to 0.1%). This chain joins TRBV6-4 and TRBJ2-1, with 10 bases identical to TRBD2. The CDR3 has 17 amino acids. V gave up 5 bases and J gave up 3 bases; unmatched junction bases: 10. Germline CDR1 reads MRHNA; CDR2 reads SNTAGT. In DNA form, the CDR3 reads TGTGCCAGCAGTCTCGACCCTAGCGGGGGCGACTACAATGAGCAGTTCTTC. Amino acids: CASSLDPSGGDYNEQFF.

In nucleotides, the CDR3 is TGTGCCTGGAGTGGCTGGGGGAGGTCAGATACGCAGTATTTT. This codes for CAWSGWGRSDTQYF. The rearrangement links TRBV30 to TRBJ2-3; TRBD2 is a possible D gene (6 bases). Germline-derived CDR1 and CDR2 are GTSNPN and SVGIG (reference sequence). CDR3 size: 14 residues. V lost 1 base and J 4 bases, leaving 12 bases between the germline ends.

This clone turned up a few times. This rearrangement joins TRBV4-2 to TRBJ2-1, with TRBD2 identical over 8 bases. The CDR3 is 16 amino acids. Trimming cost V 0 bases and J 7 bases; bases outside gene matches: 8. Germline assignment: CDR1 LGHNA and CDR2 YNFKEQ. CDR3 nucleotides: TGTGCCAGCAGCCAAGATCCGGCGGGGGGCCGGAATGAGCAGTTCTTC. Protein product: CASSQDPAGGRNEQFF.

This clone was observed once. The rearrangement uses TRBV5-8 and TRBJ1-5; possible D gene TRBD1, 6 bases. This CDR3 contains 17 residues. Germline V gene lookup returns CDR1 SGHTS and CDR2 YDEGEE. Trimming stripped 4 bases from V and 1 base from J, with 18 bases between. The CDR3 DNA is TGTGCCAGCAGCGCGGGACACCAAATTTCCAGCAATCAGCCCCAGCATTTT. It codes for CASSAGHQISSNQPQHF.

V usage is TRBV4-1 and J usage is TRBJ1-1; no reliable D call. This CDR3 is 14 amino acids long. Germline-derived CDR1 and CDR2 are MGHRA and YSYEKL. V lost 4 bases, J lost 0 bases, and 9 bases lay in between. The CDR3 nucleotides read TGCGCCAGCAGCCTCAATCGGTTGAACACTGAAGCTTTCTTT. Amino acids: CASSLNRLNTEAFF.

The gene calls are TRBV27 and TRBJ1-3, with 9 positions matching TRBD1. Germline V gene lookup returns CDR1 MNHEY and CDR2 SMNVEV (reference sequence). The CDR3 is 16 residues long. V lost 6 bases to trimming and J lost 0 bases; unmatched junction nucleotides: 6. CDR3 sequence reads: CASSWTGDSSGNTIYF. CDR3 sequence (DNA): TGTGCCAGCAGCTGGACAGGGGACAGCTCTGGAAACACCATATATTTT.